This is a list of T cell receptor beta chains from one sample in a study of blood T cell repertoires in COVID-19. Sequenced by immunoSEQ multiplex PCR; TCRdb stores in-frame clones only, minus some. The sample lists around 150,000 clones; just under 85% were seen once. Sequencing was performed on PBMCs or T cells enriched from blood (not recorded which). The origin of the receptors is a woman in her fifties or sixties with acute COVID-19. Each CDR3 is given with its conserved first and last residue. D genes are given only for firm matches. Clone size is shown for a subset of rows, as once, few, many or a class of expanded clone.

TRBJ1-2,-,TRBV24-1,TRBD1,CATSGRTGGGYGYTF,TGTGCCACCAGTGGCCGAACAGGGGGTGGCTATGGCTACACCTTC
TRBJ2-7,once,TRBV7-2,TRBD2,CASSSGLAGGPAEQYF,TGTGCCAGCAGCTCCGGACTAGCGGGAGGGCCGGCCGAGCAGTACTTC
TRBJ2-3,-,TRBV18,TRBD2,CASSPGTSGSTDTQYF,TGTGCCAGCTCACCTGGGACTAGCGGGAGCACAGATACGCAGTATTTT
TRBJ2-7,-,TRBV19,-,CASAYDDQGVAYEQYF,TGTGCCAGTGCCTACGACGACCAGGGTGTCGCCTACGAGCAGTACTTC
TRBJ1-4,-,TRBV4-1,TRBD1,CASSQTGFEKLFF,TGCGCCAGCAGCCAGACAGGGTTTGAAAAACTGTTTTTT
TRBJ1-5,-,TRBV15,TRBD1,CATSTDRGNQPQHF,TGTGCCACCAGCACAGACAGGGGTAATCAGCCCCAGCATTTT
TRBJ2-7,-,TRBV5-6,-,CASSLARQGNEQYF,TGTGCCAGCAGCTTGGCCCGGCAGGGGAACGAGCAGTACTTC
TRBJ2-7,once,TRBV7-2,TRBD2,CASSSGTSGSREQYF,TGTGCCAGCAGCTCCGGGACTAGCGGGAGTCGCGAGCAGTACTTC
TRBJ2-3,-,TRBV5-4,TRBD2,CASSLAGAGGSNTQYF,TGTGCCAGCAGCTTGGCCGGGGCGGGAGGGTCAAATACGCAGTATTTT
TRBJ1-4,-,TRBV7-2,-,CASSTRSGAGEKLFF,TGTGCCAGCAGCACCCGGTCAGGGGCTGGTGAAAAACTGTTTTTT
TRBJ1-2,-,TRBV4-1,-,CASSQESGVGGYTF,TGCGCCAGCAGCCAAGAATCGGGGGTAGGAGGCTACACCTTC
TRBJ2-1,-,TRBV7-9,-,CASSPIRRNEQFF,TGTGCCAGCAGCCCTATCCGCCGGAATGAGCAGTTCTTC
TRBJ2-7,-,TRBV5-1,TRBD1,CASSLDGQARAEQYF,TGCGCCAGCAGCTTGGATGGACAGGCTCGCGCCGAGCAGTACTTC
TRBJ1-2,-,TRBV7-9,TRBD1,CASSLGVGRGEMGYTF,TGTGCCAGCAGCTTGGGAGTAGGCAGGGGGGAGATGGGCTACACCTTC
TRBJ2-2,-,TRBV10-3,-,CAISESNTNTGELFF,TGTGCCATCAGTGAGTCCAACACGAACACCGGGGAGCTGTTTTTT
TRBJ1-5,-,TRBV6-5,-,CASSSSDREHQPQHF,-
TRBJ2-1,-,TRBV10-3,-,CAISESKAGLTVNEQFF,TGTGCCATCAGTGAGTCGAAGGCGGGGCTTACTGTCAATGAGCAGTTCTTC
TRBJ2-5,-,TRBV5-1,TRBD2,CASRAGLQETQYF,TGCGCCAGCAGAGCGGGACTCCAAGAGACCCAGTACTTC